The 27 T cell receptor beta chains presented below share a single source sample, sequenced in a study of post-analysis software for immune sequencing data. Regarding the study as a whole: Among 5 or 6 TRBV segments more frequent in patients than controls were TRBV5-6, TRBV5-1 and TRBV20-1.

TCR beta cDNA libraries had unique molecular identifiers. TCRdb reprocessed the PCR reads with MiXCR, giving one entry per CDR3 protein. Of about 500,000 distinct CDR3 sequences listed, around 40% are singletons. No cognate antigen is known for these TCRs. Sequencing was performed on blood. Every receptor here comes from a girl aged 10 to 17 with multiple sclerosis.

The rearrangement joins TRBV20-1 to TRBJ2-1, with D hard to call. Germline CDR1 and CDR2: DFQATT and SNEGSKA (reference sequence). The V and J ends lost 0 bases and 7 bases respectively, with 4 bases between them. CDR3 length: 11 residues. The CDR3: CSAREGNEQFF. The CDR3 bases are TGCAGTGCTAGAGAAGGAAATGAGCAGTTCTTC.

The rearrangement joins TRBV4-1 to TRBJ2-3; D unresolved. Germline V gene sequence: CDR1 MGHRA, CDR2 YSYEKL. The CDR3 has 14 residues. V lost 0 bases and J lost 8, with 12 bases in between. The CDR3 region is CASSQELTMVTQYF. In DNA, the CDR3 is TGCGCCAGCAGCCAAGAATTAACTATGGTTACGCAGTATTTT.

The rearrangement links TRBV21-1 to TRBJ1-2; the D segment call TRBD1 is taken from the table without a DNA check. TRBV21-1 is given as a pseudogene. This CDR3 has 16 residues. The CDR3 DNA follows: TGTGCCAGCAGCCCCTGGGGCCAGGGCTTTAACTATGGCTACACCTTC. Encoded protein: CASSPWGQGFNYGYTF.

This clonotype appeared a few times. The chain joins TRBV29-1 to TRBJ2-7; 9 bases align to TRBD2. Germline V CDR1 and CDR2: SQVTM, ANQGSEA. The CDR3 runs 14 residues. The trim removed 3 bases at V and 5 bases at J, leaving 8 bases unmatched. The CDR3 is CSVDLGVAGDEQYF. DNA for the CDR3: TGCAGCGTTGACTTGGGGGTAGCGGGAGACGAGCAGTACTTC.

The V gene is TRBV20-1, the J gene TRBJ2-5; 7 nucleotides match TRBD2. Germline loops: CDR1 DFQATT, CDR2 SNEGSKA (reference sequence). The V segment lost 0 bases and the J segment 11 bases; nucleotides outside the gene matches: 15. This CDR3 has 15 amino acids. The CDR3 loop is CSAREGSGGLNKQYF. For the CDR3, the DNA is TGCAGTGCTAGAGAGGGGTCGGGAGGTTTGAACAAGCAGTACTTC.

This chain connects TRBV12-3 or TRBV12-4 to TRBJ1-1; no firm D call. Trimming cost V 6 bases and J 7 bases, with 12 bases left between them. The CDR3 length is 12 residues. The CDR3 spells CASRPTPGEAFF. The CDR3 DNA is TGTGCCAGCAGACCTACTCCCGGTGAAGCTTTCTTT.

This clonotype has more than one count but fewer than ten. CDR3 coding DNA: TGCAGCGTTGTCGGCTTGTTCTCTGCCGAGCAGTACTTC. This translates into CSVVGLFSAEQYF. The chain has TRBV29-1 and TRBJ2-4; no clear D. The DNA end favors TRBJ2-7, so the J call may be wrong. Germline-derived CDR1 and CDR2 are SQVTM and ANQGSEA. This CDR3 region has 13 residues.

In DNA form, the CDR3 reads TGTGCCAGCAGTTTAAGGGTGGCTAGCGGCTCCTACGAGCAGTACTTC. Its protein is CASSLRVASGSYEQYF. The rearrangement joins TRBV27 to TRBJ2-7; 7 nucleotides match TRBD2. The CDR3 spans 16 residues. CDR1 is MNHEY, CDR2 SMNVEV, per germline (reference sequence). J lost 0 bases, V lost 2 bases, and 7 bases had no gene match.

This clonotype was counted a few times. J is TRBJ1-4 and V is TRBV12-3 or TRBV12-4; TRBD1 matches 9 bases. This CDR3 has 15 amino acids. Trimming at V came to 5 bases and at J to 8 bases, leaving 9 bases not matched to a gene. The CDR3 sequence: CASSPPGQGEEKLFF. CDR3 nucleotides: TGTGCCAGCAGTCCTCCGGGACAGGGCGAAGAAAAACTGTTTTTT.

The V and J genes are TRBV5-6 and TRBJ2-1, with a tentative D call TRBD2 (5 bases). In germline, CDR1 is SGHDT, CDR2 YYEEEE. The V gene lost 3 bases and the J gene lost 10 bases, with 26 bases spanning the gap. The CDR3 is made up of 17 amino acids. The CDR3 spells CASSSVRRSSGSLEQFF. CDR3 sequence (DNA): TGTGCCAGCAGCTCCGTCAGAAGGAGTTCGGGGTCACTCGAGCAGTTCTTC.

CDR3: CATSPSDRGPYEQYF. DNA for the CDR3: TGTGCCACCAGCCCTTCCGACAGGGGCCCTTACGAGCAGTACTTC. The V and J genes are TRBV15 and TRBJ2-7; 8 bases agree with TRBD1. Losses at the gene ends were 5 bases for V and 4 bases for J; bases not matched to a gene: 10. The V gene's germline CDR1 is LNHNV and CDR2 YYDKDF (reference sequence). This CDR3 region has 15 residues.

The gene calls are TRBV7-2 and TRBJ1-1; D gene ambiguous. The V end was cut by 4 bases, the J end by 6 bases, with 18 bases between. The CDR3 runs 15 residues. The germline V gene encodes CDR1 SGHTA and CDR2 FQGNSA. The CDR3 sequence is CASSSTFLPDPEAFF. DNA for the CDR3: TGTGCCAGCAGCTCGACATTCTTGCCAGACCCTGAAGCTTTCTTT.

This clonotype was recorded a few times. The chain couples TRBV24-1 to TRBJ2-1; tentatively, D is TRBD1 (5 bases). This CDR3 is 18 amino acids long. V gave up 1 base and J gave up 1 base, with 16 bases separating them. Germline V gives CDR1 KGHDR, CDR2 SFDVKD. CDR3 nucleotide sequence: TGTGCCACCAGTGATTTCACATCAGGGTTCTCGTCCTACAATGAGCAGTTCTTC. Residues: CATSDFTSGFSSYNEQFF.

V is TRBV20-1 and J is TRBJ2-3, with a weak D call TRBD1 (6 bases). This CDR3 region has 15 residues. Germline values: CDR1 DFQATT, CDR2 SNEGSKA (reference sequence). V gave up 5 bases and J gave up 1 base, with 16 bases separating them. CDR3 sequence reads: CSAPRFWTGTDTQYF. Written as DNA, the CDR3 is TGCAGTGCTCCCAGGTTTTGGACAGGCACAGATACGCAGTATTTT.

The chain employs TRBV11-2 and TRBJ2-7; 16 bases align to TRBD2. Unmatched junction bases numbered 16, after V lost 6 bases and J lost 2 bases. Germline V lookup: CDR1 SGHAT, CDR2 FQNNGV. This CDR3 comprises 20 residues. DNA of the CDR3: TGTGCCAGCAGAAGATCCACTCCGGGACTAGCGGGAGGGAGTACCTACGAGCAGTACTTC. This codes for CASRRSTPGLAGGSTYEQYF. Supplemented by reference TRBV11-2 and TRBJ2-7, the full variable domain reads EAGVAQSPRYKIIEKRQSVAFWCNPISGHATLYWYQQILGQGPKLLIQFQNNGVVDDSQLPKDRFSAERLKGVDSTLKIQPAKLEDSAVYLCASRRSTPGLAGGSTYEQYFGPGTRLTVT.

This rearrangement joins TRBV12-3 or TRBV12-4 to TRBJ1-2, with D unresolved. Trimming cost V 3 bases and J 6 bases, with 11 bases left between them. This CDR3 is built from 13 residues. CDR3 sequence reads: CASSLGGLHGYTF. CDR3 in DNA: TGTGCCAGCAGTTTGGGCGGGCTCCATGGCTACACCTTC.

The chain combines TRBV20-1 with TRBJ2-7; 7 positions agree with TRBD2. CDR1 and CDR2 (germline): DFQATT, SNEGSKA (reference sequence). This CDR3 comprises 14 residues. V shed 0 bases, J shed 2 bases, and the junction held 4 bases outside the gene matches. The CDR3 coding sequence is TGCAGTGCTAGAGAAGGCGGGGGTACCTACGAGCAGTACTTC. Translation: CSAREGGGTYEQYF.

V and J are TRBV5-1 and TRBJ2-1; D is possibly TRBD1 (6 bases). V lost 0 bases, J lost 6 bases, and 13 bases lay in between. The CDR3 is 15 amino acids. CDR1 is SGHRS and CDR2 is YFSETQ in the germline V gene. The CDR3 DNA follows: TGCGCCAGCAGCTTGGCCTTATCGACAGGCAATGAGCAGTTCTTC. It yields the protein CASSLALSTGNEQFF.

J is TRBJ2-1 and V is TRBV9; 8 bases agree with TRBD1. Per germline, CDR1 SGDLS and CDR2 YYNGEE. The CDR3 length is 19 residues. The ends lost 0 bases at V and 4 bases at J; junction bases unmatched: 15. The CDR3 loop reads CASSVGLGAGTGLYNEQFF. DNA of the CDR3: TGTGCCAGCAGCGTAGGTTTGGGGGCCGGGACAGGCCTATACAATGAGCAGTTCTTC.

This clonotype was detected many times. The CDR3 sequence: CSVPMPANYGYTF. CDR3 bases: TGCAGCGTTCCCATGCCAGCTAACTATGGCTACACCTTC. The chain joins TRBV29-1 to TRBJ1-2; D uncertain. The V gene lost 5 bases and the J gene lost 0 bases, with 10 bases spanning the gap. This CDR3 has 13 residues. Per the germline V gene, CDR1 is SQVTM and CDR2 is ANQGSEA.

V is TRBV5-1 and J is TRBJ1-4, with 7 bases identical to TRBD1. Looked up from germline, CDR1 is SGHRS and CDR2 is YFSETQ. The CDR3 runs to 15 residues. V was clipped by 1 base and J by 2 bases; unmatched bases: 2. CDR3 sequence (DNA): TGCGCCAGCAGCTTGATACAGGGGACTAATGAAAAACTGTTTTTT. Its protein is CASSLIQGTNEKLFF.

This rearrangement joins TRBV5-1 to TRBJ1-5; D gene ambiguous. Germline V lookup: CDR1 SGHRS, CDR2 YFSETQ. Trimming left V 0 bases short and J 0 bases short, with 7 bases between. The CDR3 has 15 amino acids. The DNA of the CDR3 is TGCGCCAGCAGCTTGGAAGGGAATAGCAATCAGCCCCAGCATTTT. As protein: CASSLEGNSNQPQHF.

This clonotype was recorded once. The V gene is TRBV12-3 or TRBV12-4, the J gene TRBJ2-7, with 9 positions matching TRBD1. Losses at the gene ends were 6 bases for V and 0 bases for J; bases not matched to a gene: 6. The length of the CDR3 is 15 residues. This chain's CDR3 is CASSEDRGVSYEQYF. The CDR3 nucleotides are TGTGCCAGCAGCGAAGACAGGGGGGTCTCCTACGAGCAGTACTTC.

The chain carries TRBV27 and TRBJ2-2; D might be TRBD2 (6 bases). Germline lookup yields CDR1 MNHEY and CDR2 SMNVEV (reference sequence). This CDR3 spans 17 amino acids. Trimming shortened V by 2 bases and J by 10 bases, and 23 bases separated the two germline ends. This CDR3 reads CASSLGGPWETALELFF. In nucleotides, the CDR3 is TGTGCCAGCAGTTTAGGAGGGCCCTGGGAAACCGCTTTGGAGCTGTTTTTT.

The gene calls are TRBV25-1 and TRBJ2-7; D is unresolved. V was shortened by 4 bases and J by 0 bases, with 4 bases between the two germline ends. The CDR3 has 12 amino acids. From germline, CDR1 is MGHDK and CDR2 SYGVNS. The CDR3 here is CASSGFSYEQYF. Written as DNA, the CDR3 is TGTGCCAGCAGTGGGTTCTCCTACGAGCAGTACTTC.

This clonotype was observed a few times. The chain carries TRBV9 and TRBJ1-2; 8 positions agree with TRBD1. With V trimmed by 0 bases and J by 7 bases, 8 bases remained unmatched. CDR1 SGDLS and CDR2 YYNGEE come from the germline V gene. The CDR3 length is 15 residues. CDR3 protein: CASSVGGQGHFGYTF. The CDR3, as DNA: TGTGCCAGCAGCGTAGGAGGACAGGGCCACTTTGGCTACACCTTC.

The chain couples TRBV15 to TRBJ2-1; possible D gene TRBD1, 6 bases. This CDR3 has 14 residues. V lost 2 bases and J lost 6, with 11 bases in between. Germline CDR1 and CDR2: LNHNV and YYDKDF (reference sequence). Here the CDR3 DNA reads TGTGCCACCAGCAGACCAACCAGGGGCAATGAGCAGTTCTTC. Translation: CATSRPTRGNEQFF.